This paragraph reports one T cell receptor (beta chain). This specimen belongs to a study of blood T cell repertoires in COVID-19. Some clones are missing from TCRdb's copy, which holds only in-frame ones; the method was immunoSEQ multiplex PCR. The table has 300,000 or so clones, about 89% seen once. Those enrolled in Seattle joined during active infection and were followed longitudinally afterward. The V segment lost 2 bases and the J segment 5 bases; nucleotides outside the gene matches: 5. The CDR3 runs to 16 residues. The germline gives CDR1 LGHNA, CDR2 YNFKEQ. V gene TRBV4-2 combines with J gene TRBJ2-5; 13 nucleotides align to TRBD2. Sequencing was done on a sample of peripheral blood. The clonotype was recovered from a woman aged 25 to 39 with COVID-19, enrolled during active disease. In DNA form, the CDR3 reads TGTGCCAGCAGCCAAACTAGCGGGAGGGCCGGGGAGACCCAGTACTTC. Translated, it gives CASSQTSGRAGETQYF.